These T cell receptor beta chains were read from a single sample in a study of shared T cell receptors in the human thymus. The assay was immunoSEQ multiplex PCR, and TCRdb's table has in-frame clones only and misses some. The sample shows hundreds of thousands of clones, over 75% of them seen only once. These data also featured in a second study, about human thymus T cells.

The specimen sequenced was thymocytes. The receptors here all came from a boy less than two years old with a congenital heart defect. Both conserved end residues are part of each CDR3. The D gene is left open where the match is weak. A row's size may be missing; if present it is once, few, many or a size class.

D	size	V	J	DNA	CDR3
TRBD2	NA	TRBV6-5	TRBJ2-3	TGTGCCAGCAGCGGGGGGTACGCAGATACGCAGTATTTT	CASSGGYADTQYF
NA	NA	TRBV5-4	TRBJ2-3	TGTGCCAGCAGCTTGGCCGGGAAGCACCCTGGCTACACAGATACGCAGTATTTT	CASSLAGKHPGYTDTQYF
NA	NA	TRBV5-5	TRBJ2-7	TGTGCCAGCAGCTTGGAGGGTGGTGTGAGCGGGACAACCTACGAGCAGTACTTC	CASSLEGGVSGTTYEQYF
NA	NA	TRBV7-9	TRBJ1-5	TGTGCCAGCAGCTTTGGAACAGGGAAAAGCAATCAGCCCCAGCATTTT	CASSFGTGKSNQPQHF
TRBD1	NA	TRBV25-1	TRBJ2-1	TGTGCCAATTCGGTTGGGACAGGCAACAATGAGCAGTTCTTC	CANSVGTGNNEQFF
NA	few	TRBV11-2	TRBJ1-6	TGTGCCAGCAGCTTAGATCTGGGCCCTTCACCCCTCCACTTT	CASSLDLGPSPLHF
NA	NA	TRBV10-3	TRBJ2-1	TGTGCCATCAGTGAGAGGGGGGAGGGCCCAACTAATGAGCAGTTCTTC	CAISERGEGPTNEQFF
TRBD2	NA	TRBV28	TRBJ2-1	TGTGCCAGCAGTTTATTCTCCACCGGGACTAGCGCACACAATGAGCAGTTCTTC	CASSLFSTGTSAHNEQFF
TRBD2	NA	TRBV2	TRBJ2-7	TGTGCCAGCAGTAACCCCCGACTAGCGGCCTCCTACGAGCAGTACTTC	CASSNPRLAASYEQYF
TRBD1	NA	TRBV10-3	TRBJ2-7	TGTGCCATCAGTGTAGCAGAGGGACAGGGTATCTCCTACGAGCAGTACTTC	CAISVAEGQGISYEQYF
NA	once	TRBV11-2	TRBJ1-1	TGTGCCAGCAGCCCGACAGGCCCCGAGGCTTTCTTT	CASSPTGPEAFF
NA	NA	TRBV7-9	TRBJ2-7	TGTGCCAGCAGCTTAAGTCCTAGGAGGGCCTACGAGCAGTACTTC	CASSLSPRRAYEQYF
NA	NA	TRBV15	TRBJ2-3	TGTGCCACCAGCAGAGGGGAGGTAGCCCGGGATACGCAGTATTTT	CATSRGEVARDTQYF
NA	NA	TRBV5-1	TRBJ2-7	TGCGCCAGCAGCTTGGTCGGGTCTGGGTCGGGCGAGCAGTACTTC	CASSLVGSGSGEQYF
TRBD2	NA	TRBV28	TRBJ2-7	TGTGCCAGCAGTTTATGCTGTCTAGCGGGAGCTCACTACGAGCAGTACTTC	CASSLCCLAGAHYEQYF
NA	NA	TRBV5-1	TRBJ1-1	TGCGCCAGCAGCCCCCCCAGGGGCACTGAAGCTTTCTTT	CASSPPRGTEAFF
NA	NA	TRBV28	TRBJ2-1	TGTGCCAGCAGTTTATTGGCAGGGCCCTACAATGAGCAGTTCTTC	CASSLLAGPYNEQFF
TRBD1	NA	TRBV6-5	TRBJ2-7	TGTGCCAGCAGTAACAGGGGGCGATTCCCCTACGAGCAGTACTTC	CASSNRGRFPYEQYF
TRBD1	NA	TRBV11-2	TRBJ1-3	TGTGCCAGCAGCCCACGGACAGGGTGGGGAAACACCATATATTTT	CASSPRTGWGNTIYF
NA	NA	TRBV29-1	TRBJ1-1	TGCAGCGGGGGCGGAATGAACACTGAAGCTTTCTTT	CSGGGMNTEAFF
TRBD2	once	TRBV27	TRBJ2-7	TGTGCCAGCAGTCAAATAACGGGTGCGGGAGTTTACGAGCAGTACTTC	CASSQITGAGVYEQYF
NA	NA	TRBV4-1	TRBJ1-4	TGCGCCAGCAGCCAAGCTCCTAAAGAAAAACTGTTTTTT	CASSQAPKEKLFF
TRBD1	NA	TRBV7-9	TRBJ1-2	TGTGCCAGCAGCCGAGGACAGGGGAAGTTCTATGGCTACACCTTC	CASSRGQGKFYGYTF
NA	NA	TRBV25-1	TRBJ2-7	TGTGCCAGCAGCCGGGACACAACGCTCGACGAGCAGTACTTC	CASSRDTTLDEQYF
NA	NA	TRBV30	TRBJ2-7	TGTGCCTGGAGTGTAGATCTGTGGGACAAGGCCCCGTTCTCCTACGAGCAGTACTTC	CAWSVDLWDKAPFSYEQYF
NA	NA	TRBV7-9	TRBJ1-2	TGTGCCAGCAGCTTCCACAGAGATGGCTACACCTTC	CASSFHRDGYTF
NA	NA	TRBV5-1	TRBJ1-3	TGCGCCAGCAGCTTCGGAGGCGGAGGAAACACCATATATTTT	CASSFGGGGNTIYF
TRBD1	few	TRBV14	TRBJ1-4	TGTGCCAGCAGCGCAGCGGCAAGGGACAGGGGCTTCCGGAAACTGTTTTTT	CASSAAARDRGFRKLFF
NA	NA	TRBV28	TRBJ2-5	TGTGCCAGCAGTTTTGGTGGGGGGAAACCTCAAGAGACCCAGTACTTC	CASSFGGGKPQETQYF
NA	NA	TRBV6-5	TRBJ1-4	TGTGCCAGCAGTTACAAAGCAGGAACTAATGAAAAACTGTTTTTT	CASSYKAGTNEKLFF
TRBD2	few	TRBV4-3	TRBJ2-7	TGCGCCAGCAGCCAAGATCTAGCGGGGGGCTGGGACGAGCAGTACTTC	CASSQDLAGGWDEQYF
NA	NA	TRBV27	TRBJ1-1	TGTGCCAGCAGAACAGACCCTTTCACTGAAGCTTTCTTT	CASRTDPFTEAFF
TRBD2	NA	TRBV15	TRBJ2-7	TGTGCCACCAGTGGGGGAGGGGCGATCTACGAGCAGTACTTC	CATSGGGAIYEQYF
NA	NA	TRBV5-4	TRBJ2-1	TGTGCCAGCAGCCTACTAGGCCCCTCCTACAATGAGCAGTTCTTC	CASSLLGPSYNEQFF
NA	NA	TRBV18	TRBJ1-1	TGTGCCAGCTCAACAAGATCTAACACTGAAGCTTTCTTT	CASSTRSNTEAFF
TRBD1	NA	TRBV9	TRBJ1-1	TGTGCCAGCAGCGCGACAGGGGACACTGAAGCTTTCTTT	CASSATGDTEAFF
TRBD1	few	TRBV4-3	TRBJ1-1	TGCGCCAGCAGCCAAGCGACCCCGGGACAGGGGATTACTGAAGCTTTCTTT	CASSQATPGQGITEAFF
TRBD1	NA	TRBV30	TRBJ2-6	TGTGCCTCGGACAGGCCCTCTGGGGCCAACGTCCTGACTTTC	CASDRPSGANVLTF
NA	NA	TRBV6-1	TRBJ1-5	TGTGCCAGCAGTAACAGGCGTAGCAATCAGCCCCAGCATTTT	CASSNRRSNQPQHF
TRBD1	NA	TRBV5-6	TRBJ1-1	TGTGCCAGCAGCACCCCGGGACAGCCTAACACTGAAGCTTTCTTT	CASSTPGQPNTEAFF
NA	NA	TRBV28	TRBJ1-5	TGTGCCAGCAGGCTTAGAGTAGGACACAATCAGCCCCAGCATTTT	CASRLRVGHNQPQHF
NA	NA	TRBV19	TRBJ2-1	TGTGCCAGTAGTACATTCGCGGGTGAGCAGTTCTTC	CASSTFAGEQFF
NA	NA	TRBV7-9	TRBJ1-6	TGTGCCAGCAGCTTAAGTAGTCCCCCCTATAATTCACCCCTCCACTTT	CASSLSSPPYNSPLHF
TRBD1	NA	TRBV2	TRBJ2-7	TGTGCCAGCAGTAAACAGGGGTCGGGGGAGCAGTACTTC	CASSKQGSGEQYF
TRBD1	NA	TRBV30	TRBJ1-3	TGTGCCTGGAGTGGAGTGAGGGGGCAAATTGTCTCTGGAAACACCATATATTTT	CAWSGVRGQIVSGNTIYF
TRBD2	NA	TRBV4-1	TRBJ2-5	TGCGCCAGCAGCCAAGAGGGGGCTAGCGGGGACCAAGAGACCCAGTACTTC	CASSQEGASGDQETQYF
NA	NA	TRBV2	TRBJ2-3	TGTGCCAGCAGTCCAACAGATACGCAGTATTTT	CASSPTDTQYF
TRBD2	few	TRBV4-3	TRBJ2-2	TGCGCCAGCAGCCCACCAAAATCAGCGGGAGAAGTAAGGGAGCTGTTTTTT	CASSPPKSAGEVRELFF
TRBD1	NA	TRBV23-1	TRBJ1-2	TGCGCCAGCAGTCTCCGACAGGGGCCTCCCTATGGCTACACCTTC	CASSLRQGPPYGYTF
TRBD2	NA	TRBV6-5	TRBJ2-5	TGTGCCATCCTAGCGGGGGTTGGGGAGACCCAGTACTTC	CAILAGVGETQYF
NA	NA	TRBV5-4	TRBJ2-3	TGTGCCAGCAGCCCAACTCTCGGACAGACAGATACGCAGTATTTT	CASSPTLGQTDTQYF
TRBD2	NA	TRBV5-1	TRBJ2-3	TGCGCCAGCAGCTTCGGGAGGGGCTGGGGGAATACGCAGTATTTT	CASSFGRGWGNTQYF
NA	NA	TRBV6-1	TRBJ2-2	TGTGCCAGCACGAACTCGAACACCGGGGAGCTGTTTTTT	CASTNSNTGELFF